Sequencing of this T cell receptor (beta chain) was carried out in a study of OX40 agonist ivuxolimab in advanced cancers. For the wider study: Ivuxolimab was an agonistic, fully human IgG2 monoclonal antibody directed against OX40 (CD134), a costimulatory receptor. Intravenous ivuxolimab was administered to patients every 2 weeks at six dose levels: 0.01, 0.1, 0.3, 1.5, 3 and 10 mg/kg. Of the 50 to 55 dose-escalation patients, hepatocellular carcinoma was present in about 19, melanoma in about 15, renal cell carcinoma in 9 and head and neck cancer in 9. The dose-escalation cohort was roughly 83% male with a mean age of about 60 years, ranging from roughly 20 to 80. Patients were allowed to have had prior anti-PD-1, anti-PD-L1 or anti-CTLA-4 therapy, and around 41% of the dose-escalation patients had previously received checkpoint inhibitors. Partial responses were achieved by three dose-escalation patients, of whom one had hepatocellular carcinoma and two had cutaneous melanoma. Peripheral TCRbeta sequencing was intended to test whether TCR sequence diversity was altered and clonal T-cell expansion was caused by ivuxolimab. The monotherapy dose-escalation portion (N = 52 patients) of the phase I ivuxolimab trial is reported in the paper. The study at large found these results: The antigen specificity of the clonally expanded peripheral T cells was not determined. Low levels of normalized T-cell clonal expansion were also shown by some nonresponding patients. After ivuxolimab, more expanded clones were found on average in CD8+ T cells than in CD4+ T cells. In partial responders in the 0.1-3.0 mg/kg groups, normalized peripheral clonal expansion was found to be among the lowest, especially among CD8+ T cells. At doses of 0.1 to 3.0 mg/kg, clonal expansion of both CD4+ and CD8+ T cells in blood was seen between baseline and week 6.

Measured from the cysteine to the phenylalanine, the CDR3 is 14 residues long. Left in the record is the CDR3 DNA by itself, 42 bases read in frame from the first base. The germline V gene supplies CDR1 MNHEY and CDR2 SVGAGI. Trimming at the junction amounts to 7 bases on V and 1 base on J, and the germline ends lie 13 bases apart. Genomic DNA was isolated from the sorted cells so that the TCRbeta CDR3 region could be sequenced. TCRbeta CDR3 regions were sequenced using the immunoSEQ Assay. Imported from immuneACCESS, the table was reduced by TCRdb to in-frame sequences with V and J called. These copies leave out some clones; in studies compared against another copy, an unresolved V gene accounts for under half, and the cause of the remainder is not known. In this sample the table shows 25,000 to 35,000 clones, 80% to 85% of which occur a single time. Of the sample, approximately 20% is held by the ten largest clones.

Regarding this clone: What this receptor recognizes is not known. No much larger clone exists at a distance of one base, and base qualities are not known.

Patients with a history of autoimmune disease or receiving systemic immunosuppression were excluded from the trial. Peripheral blood for TCR sequencing was drawn from every dose cohort at baseline, at cycle 4 day 1 and at cycle 7 day 1. The samples were taken from a phase I, first-in-human, multicenter, open-label dose-escalation trial of ivuxolimab. The trial enrolled adults with locally advanced or metastatic head and neck squamous cell, hepatocellular, melanoma or renal cell carcinoma. Before TCR sequencing, CD4+ T cells and CD8+ T cells were sorted from peripheral blood as separate populations.

This receptor chain uses TRBV6-5 and TRBJ1-1, with the identity of the D gene unclear. This sample comprised CD4+ or CD8+ T cells sorted from blood, obtained in a trial of the OX40 agonist ivuxolimab. The sequence was collected from an adult with an advanced solid tumor such as melanoma, head and neck, liver or kidney cancer. The CDR3 loop reads CASTLPQENTEAFF. The nucleotide sequence is given as TGTGCCAGCACCCTACCCCAGGAGAACACTGAAGCTTTCTTT.